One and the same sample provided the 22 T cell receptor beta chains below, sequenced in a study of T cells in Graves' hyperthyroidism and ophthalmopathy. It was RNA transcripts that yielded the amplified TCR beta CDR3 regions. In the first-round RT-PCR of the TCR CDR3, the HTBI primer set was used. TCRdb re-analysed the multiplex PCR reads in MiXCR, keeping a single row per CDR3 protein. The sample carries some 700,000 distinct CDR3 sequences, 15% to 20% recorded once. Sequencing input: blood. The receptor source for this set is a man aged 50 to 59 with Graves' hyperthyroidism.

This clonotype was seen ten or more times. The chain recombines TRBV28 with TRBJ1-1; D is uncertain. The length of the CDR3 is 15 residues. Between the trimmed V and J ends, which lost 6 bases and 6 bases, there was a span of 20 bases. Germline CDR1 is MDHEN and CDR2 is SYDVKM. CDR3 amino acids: CASSEGSARRAEAFF. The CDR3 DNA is TGTGCCAGCAGCGAAGGGTCCGCACGTAGGGCTGAAGCTTTCTTT.

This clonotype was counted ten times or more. DNA for the CDR3: TGTGCCATCAGTGTAAGGGAGCCCGATAACTATGGCTACACCTTC. Protein product: CAISVREPDNYGYTF. This chain connects TRBV10-3 to TRBJ1-2, with unresolved D. Trimming stripped 4 bases from V and 1 base from J, with 13 bases between. The CDR3 has 15 residues. Germline-derived CDR1 and CDR2 are ENHRY and SYGVKD.

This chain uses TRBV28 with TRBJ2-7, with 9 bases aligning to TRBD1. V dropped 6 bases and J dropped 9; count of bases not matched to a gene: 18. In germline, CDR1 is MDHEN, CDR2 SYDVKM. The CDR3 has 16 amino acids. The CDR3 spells CASREYPGQGVFRQYF. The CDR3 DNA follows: TGTGCCAGCAGAGAGTATCCGGGACAGGGTGTCTTTAGGCAGTACTTC.

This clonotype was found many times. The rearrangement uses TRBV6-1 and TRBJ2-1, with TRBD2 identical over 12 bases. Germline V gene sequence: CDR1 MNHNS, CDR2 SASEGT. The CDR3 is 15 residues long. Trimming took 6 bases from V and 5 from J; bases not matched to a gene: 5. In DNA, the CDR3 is TGTGCCAGCAGACCGGGACTAGCGGGTGACAATGAGCAGTTCTTC. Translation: CASRPGLAGDNEQFF.

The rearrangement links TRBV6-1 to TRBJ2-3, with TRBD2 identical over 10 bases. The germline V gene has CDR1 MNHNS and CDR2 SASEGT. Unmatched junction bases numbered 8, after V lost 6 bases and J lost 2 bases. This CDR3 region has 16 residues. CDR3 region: CASSPWTSGNTDTQYF. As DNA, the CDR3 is TGTGCCAGCAGCCCCTGGACTAGCGGAAACACAGATACGCAGTATTTT.

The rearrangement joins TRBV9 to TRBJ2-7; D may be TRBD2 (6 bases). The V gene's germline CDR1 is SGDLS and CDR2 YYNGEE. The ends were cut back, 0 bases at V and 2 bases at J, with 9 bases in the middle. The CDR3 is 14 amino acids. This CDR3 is CASSVEAGTYEQYF. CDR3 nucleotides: TGTGCCAGCAGCGTAGAGGCGGGGACCTACGAGCAGTACTTC.

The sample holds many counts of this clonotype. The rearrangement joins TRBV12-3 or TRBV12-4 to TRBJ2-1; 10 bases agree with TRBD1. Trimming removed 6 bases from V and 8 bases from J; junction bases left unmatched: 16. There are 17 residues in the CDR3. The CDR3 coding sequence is TGTGCCAGCAGGCCGGGACAGGGGACCAGAGGGGCCCATGAGCAGTTCTTC. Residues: CASRPGQGTRGAHEQFF.

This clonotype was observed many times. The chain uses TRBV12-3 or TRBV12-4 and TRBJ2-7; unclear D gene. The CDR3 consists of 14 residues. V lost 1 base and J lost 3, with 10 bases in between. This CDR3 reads CASSLEGSDYEQYF. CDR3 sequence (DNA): TGTGCCAGCAGTTTAGAAGGTTCTGACTACGAGCAGTACTTC.

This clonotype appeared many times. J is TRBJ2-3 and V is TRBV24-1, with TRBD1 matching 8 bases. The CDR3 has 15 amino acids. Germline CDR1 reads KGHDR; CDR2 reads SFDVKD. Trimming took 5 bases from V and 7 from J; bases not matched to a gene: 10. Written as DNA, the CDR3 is TGTGCCACCAGTGTTCCGGGACAGGACGATTATACGCAGTATTTT. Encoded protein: CATSVPGQDDYTQYF.

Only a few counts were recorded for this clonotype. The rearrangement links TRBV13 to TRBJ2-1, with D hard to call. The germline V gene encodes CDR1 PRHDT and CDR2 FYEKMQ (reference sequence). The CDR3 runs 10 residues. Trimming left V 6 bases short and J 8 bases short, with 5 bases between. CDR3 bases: TGTGCCAGCAGTGAGGATGAGCAGTTCTTC. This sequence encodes CASSEDEQFF.

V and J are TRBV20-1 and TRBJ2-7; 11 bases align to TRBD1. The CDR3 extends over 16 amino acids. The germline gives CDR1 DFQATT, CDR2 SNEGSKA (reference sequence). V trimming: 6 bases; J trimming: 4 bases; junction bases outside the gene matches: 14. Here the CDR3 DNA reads TGCAGTGCAAACCCGACCGGGACAGGGGGAGTATACGAGCAGTACTTC. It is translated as CSANPTGTGGVYEQYF.

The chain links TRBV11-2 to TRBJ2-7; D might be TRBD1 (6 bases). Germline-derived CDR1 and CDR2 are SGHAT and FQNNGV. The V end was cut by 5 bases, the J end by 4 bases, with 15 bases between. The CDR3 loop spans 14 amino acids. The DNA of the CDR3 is TGTGCCAGCAGCGTCGGGACATGGGGGTACGAGCAGTACTTC. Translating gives CASSVGTWGYEQYF. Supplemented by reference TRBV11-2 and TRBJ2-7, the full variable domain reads EAGVAQSPRYKIIEKRQSVAFWCNPISGHATLYWYQQILGQGPKLLIQFQNNGVVDDSQLPKDRFSAERLKGVDSTLKIQPAKLEDSAVYLCASSVGTWGYEQYFGPGTRLTVT.

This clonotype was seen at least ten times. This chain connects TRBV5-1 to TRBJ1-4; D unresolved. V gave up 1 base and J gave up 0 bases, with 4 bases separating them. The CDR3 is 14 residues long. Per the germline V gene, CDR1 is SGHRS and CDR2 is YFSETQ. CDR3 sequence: CASSLHSTNEKLFF. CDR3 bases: TGCGCCAGCAGCTTGCACTCAACTAATGAAAAACTGTTTTTT.

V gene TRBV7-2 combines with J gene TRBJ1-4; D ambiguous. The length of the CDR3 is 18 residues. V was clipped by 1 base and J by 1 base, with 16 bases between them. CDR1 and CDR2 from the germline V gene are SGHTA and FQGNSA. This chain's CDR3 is CASSLVTIQRGTNEKLFF. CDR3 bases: TGTGCCAGCAGCTTAGTAACAATTCAACGTGGAACTAATGAAAAACTGTTTTTT.

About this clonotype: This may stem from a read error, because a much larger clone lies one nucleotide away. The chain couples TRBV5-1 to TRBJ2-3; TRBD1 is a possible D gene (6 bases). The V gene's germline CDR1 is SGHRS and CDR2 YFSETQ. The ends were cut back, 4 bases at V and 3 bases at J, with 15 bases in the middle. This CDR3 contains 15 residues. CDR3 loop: CASSVLTGRTDTQYF. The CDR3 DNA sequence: TGCGCCAGCAGCGTGTTGACAGGTCGGACAGATACGCAGTATTTT.

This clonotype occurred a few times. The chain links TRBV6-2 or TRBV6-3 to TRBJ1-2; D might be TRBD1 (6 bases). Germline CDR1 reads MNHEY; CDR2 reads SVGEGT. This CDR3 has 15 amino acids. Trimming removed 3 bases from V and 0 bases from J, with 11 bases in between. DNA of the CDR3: TGTGCCAGCAGTTATTCGGACAGAACTAACTATGGCTACACCTTC. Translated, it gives CASSYSDRTNYGYTF.

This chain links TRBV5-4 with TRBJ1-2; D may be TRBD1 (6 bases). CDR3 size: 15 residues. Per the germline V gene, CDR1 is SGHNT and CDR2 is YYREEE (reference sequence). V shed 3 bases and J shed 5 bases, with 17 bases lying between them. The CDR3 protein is CASSSKQGDNYGYTF. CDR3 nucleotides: TGTGCCAGCAGCTCTAAACAGGGCGACAATTATGGCTACACCTTC.

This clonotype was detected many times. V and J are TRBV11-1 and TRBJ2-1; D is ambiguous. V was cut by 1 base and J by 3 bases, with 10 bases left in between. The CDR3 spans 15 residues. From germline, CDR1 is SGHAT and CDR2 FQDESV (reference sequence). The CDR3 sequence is CASSLDPADYNEQFF. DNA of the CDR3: TGTGCCAGCAGCTTAGACCCTGCAGACTACAATGAGCAGTTCTTC.

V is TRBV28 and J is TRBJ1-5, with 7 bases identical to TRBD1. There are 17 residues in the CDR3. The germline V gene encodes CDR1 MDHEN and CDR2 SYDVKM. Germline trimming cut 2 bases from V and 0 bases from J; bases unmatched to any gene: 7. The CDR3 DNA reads TGTGCCAGCAGTTTAAGGGACAGTATTTATAGCAATCAGCCCCAGCATTTT. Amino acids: CASSLRDSIYSNQPQHF.

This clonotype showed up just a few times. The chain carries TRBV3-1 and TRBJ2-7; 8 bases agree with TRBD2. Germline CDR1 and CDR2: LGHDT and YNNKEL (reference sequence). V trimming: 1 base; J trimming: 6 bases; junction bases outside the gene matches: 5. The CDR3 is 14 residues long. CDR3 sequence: CASSQAGGPVEQYF. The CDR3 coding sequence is TGTGCCAGCAGCCAAGCGGGAGGGCCGGTCGAGCAGTACTTC.

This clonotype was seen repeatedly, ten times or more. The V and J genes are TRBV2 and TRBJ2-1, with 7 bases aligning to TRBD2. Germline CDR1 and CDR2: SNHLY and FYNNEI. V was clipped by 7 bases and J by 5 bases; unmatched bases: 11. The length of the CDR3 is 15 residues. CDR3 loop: CASNFEASGDNEQFF. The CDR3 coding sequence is TGTGCCAGCAATTTCGAGGCTAGCGGAGACAATGAGCAGTTCTTC.

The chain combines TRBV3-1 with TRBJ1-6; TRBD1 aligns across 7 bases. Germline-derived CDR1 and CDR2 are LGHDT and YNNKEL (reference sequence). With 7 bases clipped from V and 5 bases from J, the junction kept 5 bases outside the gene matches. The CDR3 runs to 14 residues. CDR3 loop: CASKIGTDNSPLHF. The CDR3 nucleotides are TGTGCCAGCAAAATCGGGACAGATAATTCACCCCTCCACTTT.